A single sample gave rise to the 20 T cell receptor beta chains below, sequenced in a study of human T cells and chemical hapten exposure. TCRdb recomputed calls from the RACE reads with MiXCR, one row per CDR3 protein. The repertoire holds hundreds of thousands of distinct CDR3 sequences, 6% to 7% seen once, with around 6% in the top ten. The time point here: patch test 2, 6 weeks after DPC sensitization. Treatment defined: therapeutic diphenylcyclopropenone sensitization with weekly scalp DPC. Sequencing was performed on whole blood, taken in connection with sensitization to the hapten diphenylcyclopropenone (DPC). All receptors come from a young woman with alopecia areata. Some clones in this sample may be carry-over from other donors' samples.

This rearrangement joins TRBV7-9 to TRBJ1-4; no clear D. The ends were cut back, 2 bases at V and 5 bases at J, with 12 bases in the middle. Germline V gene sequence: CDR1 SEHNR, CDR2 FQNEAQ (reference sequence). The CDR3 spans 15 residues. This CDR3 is CASSLREGQNEKLFF. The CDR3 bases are TGTGCCAGCAGCTTAAGAGAAGGGCAGAATGAAAAACTGTTTTTT.

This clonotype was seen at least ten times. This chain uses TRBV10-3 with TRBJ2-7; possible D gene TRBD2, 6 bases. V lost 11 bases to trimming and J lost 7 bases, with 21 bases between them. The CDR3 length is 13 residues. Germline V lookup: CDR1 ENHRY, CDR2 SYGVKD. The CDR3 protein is CAGTGLDGGEQYF. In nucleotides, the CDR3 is TGTGCCGGCACGGGACTCGACGGGGGAGAGCAGTACTTC.

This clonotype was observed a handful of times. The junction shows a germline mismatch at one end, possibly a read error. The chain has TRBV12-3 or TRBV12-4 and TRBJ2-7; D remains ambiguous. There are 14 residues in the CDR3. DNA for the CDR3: TGTGCCTGCAGTTTTCCGACGGACCCGTACGAGCAGTACTTC. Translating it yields CACSFPTDPYEQYF.

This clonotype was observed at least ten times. CDR3 coding DNA: TGCAGTGCTACTATGGACAGGGGCACTGAAGCTTTCTTT. Translating it yields CSATMDRGTEAFF. V is TRBV20-1 and J is TRBJ1-1; 9 bases are shared with TRBD1. This CDR3 has 13 amino acids. The germline gives CDR1 DFQATT, CDR2 SNEGSKA (reference sequence). V shed 4 bases, J shed 4 bases, and the junction held 4 bases outside the gene matches.

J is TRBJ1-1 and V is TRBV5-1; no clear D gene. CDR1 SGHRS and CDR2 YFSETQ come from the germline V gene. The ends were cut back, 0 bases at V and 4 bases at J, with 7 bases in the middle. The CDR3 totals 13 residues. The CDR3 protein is CASSLGKVTEAFF. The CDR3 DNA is TGCGCCAGCAGCTTGGGCAAGGTCACTGAAGCTTTCTTT.

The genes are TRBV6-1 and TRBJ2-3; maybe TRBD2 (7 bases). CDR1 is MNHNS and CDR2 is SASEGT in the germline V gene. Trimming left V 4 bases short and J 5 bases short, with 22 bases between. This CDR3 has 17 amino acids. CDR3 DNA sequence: TGTGCCAGCAGTGCCCCCACGGGGGGCCAGGGTCTAGATACGCAGTATTTT. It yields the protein CASSAPTGGQGLDTQYF.

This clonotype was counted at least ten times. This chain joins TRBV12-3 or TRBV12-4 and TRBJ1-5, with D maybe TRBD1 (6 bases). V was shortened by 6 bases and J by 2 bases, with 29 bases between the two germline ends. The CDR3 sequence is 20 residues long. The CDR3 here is CASSNPPLHMGGAGNQPQHF. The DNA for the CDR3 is TGTGCCAGCAGCAATCCTCCACTTCATATGGGGGGGGCAGGCAATCAGCCCCAGCATTTT.

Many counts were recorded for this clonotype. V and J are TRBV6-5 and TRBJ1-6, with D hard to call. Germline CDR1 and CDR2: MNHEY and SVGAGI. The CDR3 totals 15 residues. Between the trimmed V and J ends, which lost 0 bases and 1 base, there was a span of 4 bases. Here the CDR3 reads CASSYSRSYNSPLHF. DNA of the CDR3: TGTGCCAGCAGTTACTCGCGGTCCTATAATTCACCCCTCCACTTT.

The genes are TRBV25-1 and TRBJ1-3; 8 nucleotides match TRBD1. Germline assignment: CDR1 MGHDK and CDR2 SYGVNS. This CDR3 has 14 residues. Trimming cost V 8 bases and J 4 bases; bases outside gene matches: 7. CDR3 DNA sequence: TGTGCCAGCCGAGCAGGGGGCAACGGAAACACCATATATTTT. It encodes CASRAGGNGNTIYF.

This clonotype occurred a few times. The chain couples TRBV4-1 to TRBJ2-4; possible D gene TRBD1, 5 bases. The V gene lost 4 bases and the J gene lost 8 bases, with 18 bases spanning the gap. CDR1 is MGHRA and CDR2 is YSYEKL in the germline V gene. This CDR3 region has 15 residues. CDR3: CASSPALTDWDIQYF. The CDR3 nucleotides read TGCGCCAGCAGCCCTGCGTTGACAGATTGGGACATTCAGTACTTC.

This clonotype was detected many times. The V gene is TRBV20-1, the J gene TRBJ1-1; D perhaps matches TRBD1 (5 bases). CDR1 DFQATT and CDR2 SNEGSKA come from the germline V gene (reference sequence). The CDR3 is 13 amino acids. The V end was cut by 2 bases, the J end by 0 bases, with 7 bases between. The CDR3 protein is CSARRQLNTEAFF. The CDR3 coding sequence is TGCAGTGCTAGACGACAGTTGAACACTGAAGCTTTCTTT.

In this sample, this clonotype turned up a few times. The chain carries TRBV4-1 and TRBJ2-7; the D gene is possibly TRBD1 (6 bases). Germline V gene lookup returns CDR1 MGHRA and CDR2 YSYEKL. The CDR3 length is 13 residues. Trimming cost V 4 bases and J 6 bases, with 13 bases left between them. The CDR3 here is CASSPQGPSEQYF. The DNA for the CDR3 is TGCGCCAGCAGCCCACAGGGTCCAAGCGAGCAGTACTTC.

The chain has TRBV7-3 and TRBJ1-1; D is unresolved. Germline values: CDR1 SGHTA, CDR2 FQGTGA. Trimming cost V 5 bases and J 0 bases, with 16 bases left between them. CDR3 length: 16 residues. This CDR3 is CASSRNTIPLNTEAFF. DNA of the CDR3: TGTGCCAGCAGCCGCAATACCATCCCCTTGAACACTGAAGCTTTCTTT.

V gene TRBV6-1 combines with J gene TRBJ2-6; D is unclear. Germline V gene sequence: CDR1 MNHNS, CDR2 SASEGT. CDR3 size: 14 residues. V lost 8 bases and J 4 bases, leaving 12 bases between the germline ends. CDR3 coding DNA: TGTGCCAGCGACCTATTTTCCGGGGCCAACGTCCTGACTTTC. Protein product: CASDLFSGANVLTF.

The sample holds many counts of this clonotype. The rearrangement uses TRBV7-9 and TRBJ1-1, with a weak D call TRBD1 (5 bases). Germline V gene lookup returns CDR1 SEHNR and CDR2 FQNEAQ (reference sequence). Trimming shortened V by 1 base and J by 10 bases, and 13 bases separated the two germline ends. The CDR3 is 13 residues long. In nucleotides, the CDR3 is TGTGCCAGCAGCTTAGAGTTGGGGCTAACAGCTTTCTTT. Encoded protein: CASSLELGLTAFF. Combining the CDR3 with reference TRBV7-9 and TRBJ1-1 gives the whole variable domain DTGVSQNPRHKITKRGQNVTFRCDPISEHNRLYWYRQTLGQGPEFLTYFQNEAQLEKSRLLSDRFSAERPKGSFSTLEIQRTEQGDSAMYLCASSLELGLTAFFGQGTRLTVV.

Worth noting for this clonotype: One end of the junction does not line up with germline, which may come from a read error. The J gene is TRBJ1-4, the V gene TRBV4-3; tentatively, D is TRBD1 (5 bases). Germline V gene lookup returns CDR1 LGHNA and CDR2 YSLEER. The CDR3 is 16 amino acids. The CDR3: CASSQDLDRLNEKLIF. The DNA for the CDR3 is TGCGCCAGCAGCCAAGATCTTGACAGACTCAATGAAAAACTGATTTTT.

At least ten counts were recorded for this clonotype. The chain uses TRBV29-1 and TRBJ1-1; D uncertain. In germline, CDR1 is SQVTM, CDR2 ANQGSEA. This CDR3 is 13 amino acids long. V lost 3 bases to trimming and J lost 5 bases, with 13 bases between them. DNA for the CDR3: TGCAGCGTTGATGGGGAATTCGGGACTGAAGCTTTCTTT. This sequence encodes CSVDGEFGTEAFF.

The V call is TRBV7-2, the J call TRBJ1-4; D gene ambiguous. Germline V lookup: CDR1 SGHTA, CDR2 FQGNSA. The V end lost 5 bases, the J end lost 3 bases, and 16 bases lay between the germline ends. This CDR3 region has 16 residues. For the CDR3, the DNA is TGTGCCAGCAGCCACATGAGCGGGCGGCCTAATGAAAAACTGTTTTTT. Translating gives CASSHMSGRPNEKLFF.

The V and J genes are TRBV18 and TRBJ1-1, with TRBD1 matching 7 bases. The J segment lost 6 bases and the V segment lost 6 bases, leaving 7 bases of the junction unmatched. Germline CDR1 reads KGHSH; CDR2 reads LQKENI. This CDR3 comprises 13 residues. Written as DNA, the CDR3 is TGTGCCAGCTCGCTACAGGGGCAGGCTGAAGCTTTCTTT. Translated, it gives CASSLQGQAEAFF.

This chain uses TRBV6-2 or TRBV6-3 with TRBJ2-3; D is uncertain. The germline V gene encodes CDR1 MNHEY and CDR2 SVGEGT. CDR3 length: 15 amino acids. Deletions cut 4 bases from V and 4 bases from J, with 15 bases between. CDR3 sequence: CASSSGRATPDTQYF. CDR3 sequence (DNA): TGTGCCAGCAGTTCCGGACGTGCCACGCCAGATACGCAGTATTTT.